This TCR beta chain stems from a study of T cells after yellow fever vaccination. Study outcomes and limitations: In post-booster samples, most primary-vaccination clones reappeared (approximately 95% CD4, approximately 91% CD8). High-abundance clonotypes from the bulk population could contaminate FACS-sorted repertoires.

A note on this clonotype: Its antigen is as yet unknown.

V gave up 2 bases and J gave up 2 bases, with 18 bases separating them. The CDR3 sequence is 17 residues long. Per germline, CDR1 SGHAT and CDR2 FQNNGV. Production of TCR cDNA was by 5'RACE template switching, which also added a universal primer site and UMIs. One entry per CDR3 protein, called by TCRdb with MiXCR from the 5' RACE reads. The profile covers some 600,000 distinct CDR3 sequences, with about 15% appearing a single time and approximately 15% taken by the ten largest. The source was PBMCs, collected 4 to 5 days after the first yellow fever vaccination. This TCR derives from a man between 18 and 35 years old who received the YFV17D yellow fever vaccine. This chain joins TRBV11-2 and TRBJ1-2; D is unresolved. CDR3 region: CASSLRAGNGINYGYTF. CDR3 sequence (DNA): TGTGCCAGCAGCTTAAGGGCGGGGAATGGCATCAACTATGGCTACACCTTC.